These 10 T cell receptor delta chains were all obtained from the same sample, sequenced in a study of Vδ1+ human thymocytes. These TCRs' antigens remain unknown. Study-wide results and limits: Thymic TRG and TRD repertoires appeared highly polyclonal.

RNA was extracted from the cells and then reverse transcribed. CDR3 amplicons came from multiplex PCR with pooled V-gene forward and constant-region reverse primers. TCRdb reprocessed the multiplex PCR reads using CATT. The table has some 73,000 delta-chain clones, roughly a third seen once. The sample was Vdelta1+ gamma-delta thymocytes from the thymus. The subset is: FACS-sorted CD3+ TCRalphabeta- TCRVdelta1+ TCRVdelta2- thymocytes. Receptors originate from a boy under two years old who had congenital heart surgery.

The chain couples TRDV1 to TRDJ1; a possible D gene is TRDD2 (6 bases). Between the trimmed V and J ends, which lost 0 bases and 7 bases, there was a span of 15 bases. Looked up from germline, CDR1 is TSWWSYY and CDR2 is QGS. The CDR3 length is 15 residues. The CDR3 region has the DNA TGTGCTCTTGGGGAACTAGGTCCTACGCCTTGTAAACTCATCTTT. Translation gives CALGELGPTPCKLIF.

This clone has just a few counts. The V gene is TRDV1, the J gene TRDJ1; D gene unclear. With 3 bases removed from V and 4 bases from J, the gap between germline ends came to 21 bases. This CDR3 spans 17 amino acids. Per the germline V gene, CDR1 is TSWWSYY and CDR2 is QGS. CDR3 protein: CALGDVASGITLDKLIF. The CDR3 bases are TGTGCTCTTGGGGATGTCGCTTCAGGTATAACTCTCGATAAACTCATCTTT.

The J gene is TRDJ1, the V gene TRDV1; 9 bases map to TRDD3. CDR1 and CDR2 (germline): TSWWSYY, QGS. The CDR3 is 23 residues long. Trimming at V came to 4 bases and at J to 0 bases, leaving 27 bases not matched to a gene. The CDR3 nucleotides are TGTGCTCTTGGGGCGCACCAGCAAATATGTGATGTACTGGGGGAGCCGTACACCGATAAACTCATCTTT. Its protein product is CALGAHQQICDVLGEPYTDKLIF.

The chain has TRDV1 and TRDJ1; 12 bases match TRDD3. Trimming at V came to 2 bases and at J to 0 bases, leaving 22 bases not matched to a gene. Germline values: CDR1 TSWWSYY, CDR2 QGS. CDR3 length: 23 amino acids. The CDR3 DNA follows: TGTGCTCTTGGGGAAAACCCCCCTTGGCCTTCAGTACTGGGGGATACCCACACCGATAAACTCATCTTT. It specifies CALGENPPWPSVLGDTHTDKLIF.

The chain uses TRDV1 and TRDJ1; TRDD3 matches 8 bases. The J segment lost 3 bases and the V segment lost 1 base, leaving 4 bases of the junction unmatched. Germline V gene data show CDR1 as TSWWSYY and CDR2 as QGS. The CDR3 extends over 15 amino acids. This CDR3 reads CALGEPWGTSDKLIF. CDR3 DNA: TGTGCTCTTGGGGAACCCTGGGGGACCTCCGATAAACTCATCTTT.

This clone turned up a few times. The gene calls are TRDV1 and TRDJ1; 7 nucleotides match TRDD3. The CDR3 length is 23 residues. Germline CDR1 and CDR2: TSWWSYY and QGS. V was pared by 4 bases and J by 1 base, with 30 bases of the junction left unmatched. CDR3 loop: CALGVGRALQTGAIGLPTDKLIF. The CDR3 region has the DNA TGTGCTCTTGGGGTTGGGAGGGCCTTACAAACTGGGGCTATAGGGTTGCCCACCGATAAACTCATCTTT.

The gene calls are TRDV1 and TRDJ1, with D perhaps TRDD2 (9 bases). There are 23 residues in the CDR3. CDR1 is TSWWSYY and CDR2 is QGS in the germline V gene. V lost 3 bases and J 0 bases, leaving 35 bases between the germline ends. CDR3 sequence (DNA): TGTGCTCTTGGGGAGACCGCCTCCTTCCTACGGGGACTGGGGGTCCCGTACACCGATAAACTCATCTTT. Its translation: CALGETASFLRGLGVPYTDKLIF.

The table lists this clone with a few counts. J is TRDJ1 and V is TRDV1; 9 bases line up with TRDD3. The CDR3 contains 17 residues. The V gene's germline CDR1 is TSWWSYY and CDR2 QGS. V lost 0 bases, J lost 0 bases, and 5 bases stayed unmatched. The CDR3 loop reads CALGELCWGMYTDKLIF. The CDR3 DNA reads TGTGCTCTTGGGGAACTCTGCTGGGGGATGTACACCGATAAACTCATCTTT.

This sequence joins TRDV1 and TRDJ1; TRDD3 aligns across 10 bases. V lost 2 bases, J lost 0 bases, and 12 bases stayed unmatched. The CDR3 sequence is 19 residues long. CDR1 is TSWWSYY, CDR2 QGS, per germline. Here the CDR3 reads CALGEVSWGISTYTDKLIF. The CDR3 DNA reads as TGTGCTCTTGGGGAAGTCTCCTGGGGGATAAGTACCTACACCGATAAACTCATCTTT.

This chain links TRDV1 with TRDJ1, with 7 positions matching TRDD2. The CDR3 has 15 residues. Germline CDR1 is TSWWSYY and CDR2 is QGS. The V and J ends lost 3 bases and 11 bases, in that order; junction bases with no gene match: 15. The CDR3 here is CALGDRFLRGRSLIF. In DNA, the CDR3 is TGTGCTCTTGGGGATCGGTTCCTACGGGGACGTTCGCTCATCTTT.